The TCR beta chain described here comes from a study of blood T cell repertoires in COVID-19. The protocol was immunoSEQ multiplex PCR, while the TCRdb copy is restricted to in-frame clones and leaves out a portion. The repertoire holds a few hundred thousand clones, approximately 81% seen once, with roughly a tenth in the top ten. This CDR3 has 16 amino acids. Per the germline V gene, CDR1 is MNHNS and CDR2 is SASEGT. Trimming pared 2 bases from V and 6 bases from J, leaving 14 bases between. Enrollment of patients from Seattle took place during active infection, with longitudinal follow-up. The rearrangement links TRBV6-1 to TRBJ1-6; maybe TRBD1 (5 bases). Sample: peripheral blood. The sequence was obtained from a woman over 75 with COVID-19, enrolled during active disease. The CDR3 sequence: CASSELTTASNSPLHF. The CDR3 bases are TGTGCCAGCAGTGAACTAACGACAGCATCTAATTCACCCCTCCACTTT.